A selection of T cell receptor beta chains follows, all from one sample in a study of control samples from healthy donors and cancer patients. The table came from immunoSEQ multiplex PCR; TCRdb's copy has only in-frame clones and leaves some out. The sample comprises around 160,000 clones, roughly 93% of which are singletons, and approximately 5.7% rests with the top ten. Sequences were obtained from blood. These receptor sequences come from a man between 18 and 29 years old in good health. Each CDR3 is given with its conserved first and last residue. D genes are given only for firm matches. For some rows the clone size is stated as once, few or many, or as a class when expanded; others skip it.

TRBJ1-1	TRBV6-1	TRBD1	.	CASSETPGQGSEAFF	TGTGCCAGCAGTGAAACCCCGGGACAGGGGAGTGAAGCTTTCTTT
TRBJ1-1	TRBV6-5	.	once	CASSYNGAGTEAFF	TGTGCCAGCAGTTATAATGGGGCCGGCACTGAAGCTTTCTTT
TRBJ1-4	TRBV6-1	.	.	CASSEPGSEKLFF	TGTGCCAGCAGTGAACCAGGGTCGGAAAAACTGTTTTTT
TRBJ1-2	TRBV4-1	TRBD1	.	CASSQVQGDYGYTF	TGCGCCAGCAGCCAAGTACAGGGGGACTATGGCTACACCTTC
TRBJ1-1	TRBV11-2	.	.	CASSFPNTEAFF	TGTGCCAGCAGCTTTCCCAACACTGAAGCTTTCTTT
TRBJ2-7	TRBV5-1	TRBD1	once	CASSLTPRGQGSPYEQYF	TGCGCCAGCAGCTTGACGCCCAGAGGACAGGGATCCCCCTACGAGCAGTACTTC
TRBJ1-2	TRBV5-1	.	.	CASSLAGATLERSYTF	TGCGCCAGCAGCTTGGCCGGGGCCACCTTAGAAAGGAGCTACACCTTC
TRBJ2-1	TRBV19	.	.	CASSGDLFNEQFF	TGTGCCAGTAGTGGGGACTTGTTCAATGAGCAGTTCTTC
TRBJ1-1	TRBV30	.	once	CAWSLQNTEAFF	TGTGCCTGGAGTCTACAGAACACTGAAGCTTTCTTT
TRBJ2-2	TRBV28	.	.	CASSFRVLDTGELFF	TGTGCCAGCAGTTTCAGGGTTTTGGACACCGGGGAGCTGTTTTTT
TRBJ1-3	TRBV7-9	.	once	CASSPSGSGNTIYF	TGTGCCAGCAGCCCATCGGGCTCTGGAAACACCATATATTTT
TRBJ2-2	TRBV6-5	TRBD1	.	CASRRQGNTGELFF	TGTGCCAGCAGAAGACAGGGGAACACCGGGGAGCTGTTTTTT
TRBJ2-6	TRBV5-1	TRBD1	once	CASSLSPTGKSGANVLTF	TGCGCCAGCAGCCTATCGCCGACAGGGAAGTCTGGGGCCAACGTCCTGACTTTC
TRBJ1-6	TRBV11-2	.	.	CASSLERSYNSPLHF	TGTGCCAGCAGTCTAGAACGCTCCTATAATTCACCCCTCCACTTT
TRBJ2-2	TRBV2	.	.	CASRWTTPTGELFF	TGTGCCAGCAGATGGACTACTCCCACCGGGGAGCTGTTTTTT
TRBJ1-1	TRBV11-2	.	.	CASSLKGYTEAFF	TGTGCCAGCAGCTTAAAGGGGTACACTGAAGCTTTCTTT
TRBJ2-1	TRBV10-3	TRBD2	.	CAISARTSGAYNEQFF	TGTGCCATCAGCGCCAGGACTAGCGGGGCCTACAATGAGCAGTTCTTC
TRBJ1-5	TRBV9	.	.	CASSAGWVSNQPQHF	TGTGCCAGCAGCGCCGGATGGGTTAGCAATCAGCCCCAGCATTTT
TRBJ2-1	TRBV7-9	.	.	CASSFSGLSSYNEQFF	TGTGCCAGCAGCTTTTCTGGATTAAGCTCCTACAATGAGCAGTTCTTC
TRBJ2-7	TRBV5-1	.	.	CASRVDWSSYEQYF	TGCGCCAGCAGAGTGGACTGGAGCTCCTACGAGCAGTACTTC
TRBJ1-1	TRBV19	.	.	CASSQLAGQGNTEAFF	TGTGCCAGTAGCCAGCTGGCGGGGCAGGGGAACACTGAAGCTTTCTTT
TRBJ1-1	TRBV4-3	.	.	CASGWGTEAFF	TGCGCCAGCGGCTGGGGCACTGAAGCTTTCTTT
TRBJ2-4	TRBV19	.	.	CARVGVKLAKNIQYF	TGTGCCCGAGTAGGGGTCAAATTAGCCAAAAACATTCAGTACTTC
TRBJ2-7	TRBV5-1	.	.	CASSLYQGSSEQYF	TGCGCCAGCAGCTTGTACCAGGGTTCAAGCGAGCAGTACTTC
TRBJ1-3	TRBV7-2	.	.	CASSPGGAPLGNTIYF	TGTGCCAGCAGCCCTGGGGGGGCCCCTCTGGGAAACACCATATATTTT
TRBJ1-5	TRBV19	.	.	CASSIGRSNQPQHF	TGTGCCAGTAGTATTGGAAGAAGCAATCAGCCCCAGCATTTT
TRBJ2-7	TRBV28	.	once	CASSDPGPARHEQYF	TGTGCCAGCAGTGATCCGGGTCCGGCCAGGCACGAGCAGTACTTC
TRBJ1-2	TRBV3-1/TRBV3-2	TRBD1	.	CASSQRTGGDYGYTF	TGTGCCAGCAGCCAAAGGACAGGGGGCGACTATGGCTACACCTTC
TRBJ1-2	TRBV5-5	.	.	CASSEFLYGYTF	TGTGCCAGCAGCGAATTCCTATATGGCTACACCTTC
TRBJ2-3	TRBV28	.	.	CASSLTPTLSTDTQYF	TGTGCCAGCAGTTTAACCCCCACCCTAAGCACAGATACGCAGTATTTT
TRBJ2-5	TRBV27	.	.	CASSLDYLETQYF	TGTGCCAGCAGTTTAGACTACCTAGAGACCCAGTACTTC
TRBJ2-2	TRBV9	TRBD1	.	CASSPTGALTGELFF	TGTGCCAGCAGCCCTACAGGGGCGTTAACCGGGGAGCTGTTTTTT
TRBJ2-7	TRBV5-1	.	.	CASSLVSSVAHEQYF	TGCGCCAGCAGCTTGGTTTCTAGCGTGGCGCACGAGCAGTACTTC
TRBJ2-2	TRBV29-1	.	.	CSVGVTGELFF	TGCAGCGTTGGGGTTACCGGGGAGCTGTTTTTT
TRBJ2-3	TRBV6-5	.	.	CASSTGGDTQYF	TGTGCCAGCAGTACCGGGGGTGATACGCAGTATTTT
TRBJ1-6	TRBV24-1	.	.	CATSESPGPRGPLHF	TGTGCCACCAGTGAGTCTCCCGGGCCCCGCGGACCCCTCCACTTT
TRBJ1-4	TRBV7-9	TRBD1	.	CASSLIEGQGTEKLFF	TGTGCCAGCAGCTTAATTGAGGGACAGGGTACTGAAAAACTGTTTTTT
TRBJ2-1	TRBV9	.	.	CASSVAGDPTNNEQFF	TGTGCCAGCAGCGTAGCGGGGGACCCAACCAACAATGAGCAGTTCTTC
TRBJ1-2	TRBV29-1	.	.	CSGTTGSGGYTF	TGCAGCGGAACTACAGGGTCGGGTGGCTACACCTTC
TRBJ2-7	TRBV30	TRBD1	.	CAWGQGYEQYF	TGTGCCTGGGGACAGGGCTACGAGCAGTACTTC
TRBJ2-7	TRBV19	.	.	CASSIQNNPYEQYF	TGTGCCAGTAGTATACAGAACAATCCCTACGAGCAGTACTTC
TRBJ2-7	TRBV11-2	.	.	CASSSPGRRTYEQYF	TGTGCCAGCAGCTCACCGGGACGGCGTACCTACGAGCAGTACTTC
TRBJ1-5	TRBV6-5	.	.	CASSSIGLGNQPQHF	TGTGCCAGCAGCTCAATCGGGCTGGGAAATCAGCCCCAGCATTTT
TRBJ2-7	TRBV7-9	.	.	CASSSPRGGGSYEQYF	TGTGCCAGCAGCTCCCCCCGAGGGGGGGGTTCCTACGAGCAGTACTTC
TRBJ2-1	TRBV4-2	TRBD2	.	CASSHAGTRENNEQFF	TGTGCCAGCAGCCACGCCGGGACTAGGGAGAACAATGAGCAGTTCTTC
TRBJ2-7	TRBV9	.	.	CASSEGAGEQYF	TGTGCCAGCAGCGAAGGAGCCGGCGAGCAGTACTTC